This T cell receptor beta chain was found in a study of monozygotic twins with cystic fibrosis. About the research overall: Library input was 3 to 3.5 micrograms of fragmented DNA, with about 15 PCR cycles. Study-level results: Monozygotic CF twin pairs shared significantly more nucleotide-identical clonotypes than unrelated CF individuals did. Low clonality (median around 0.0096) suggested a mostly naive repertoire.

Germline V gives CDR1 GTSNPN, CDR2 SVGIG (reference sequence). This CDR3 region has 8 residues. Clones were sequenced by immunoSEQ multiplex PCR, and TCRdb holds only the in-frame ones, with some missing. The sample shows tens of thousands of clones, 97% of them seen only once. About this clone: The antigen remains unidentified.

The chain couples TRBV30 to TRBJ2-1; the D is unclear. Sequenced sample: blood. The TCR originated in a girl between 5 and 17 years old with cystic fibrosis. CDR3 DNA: TGTGTGATGGATGAGCAGTTCTTC. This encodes CVMDEQFF.